What follows are 21 T cell receptor beta chains derived from one specimen sequenced in a study of identical twins. Via MiXCR, TCRdb re-called the 5' RACE reads, giving one row per CDR3 protein. Here the sample spans 1.5 million to 2 million distinct CDR3 sequences, about 32% being singletons. Sequencing was done on a sample of cord blood. These receptors all stem from a newborn girl in good health.

This clonotype appeared a single time. The chain couples TRBV18 to TRBJ2-4; 10 bases line up with TRBD2. J lost 13 bases, V lost 2 bases, and 17 bases had no gene match. The germline V gene has CDR1 KGHSH and CDR2 LQKENI. CDR3 length equals 17 residues. The DNA for the CDR3 is TGTGCCAGCTCACCAGGGCCTAGCGGGAGAATTAGGTACAAGCAGTACTTC. It specifies CASSPGPSGRIRYKQYF.

The chain is built from TRBV5-5 and TRBJ1-6; D is perhaps TRBD1 (6 bases). Germline CDR1 is SGHKS and CDR2 is YYEKEE (reference sequence). The V and J ends lost 1 base and 9 bases respectively, with 17 bases between them. CDR3 length: 16 residues. The CDR3, as DNA: TGTGCCAGCAGCTTGCTGGGCAGGGGATTGGGTTCACCCCTCCACTTT. Translating it yields CASSLLGRGLGSPLHF. The whole variable domain, filled in from reference TRBV5-5 and TRBJ1-6, reads DAGVTQSPTHLIKTRGQQVTLRCSPISGHKSVSWYQQVLGQGPQFIFQYYEKEERGRGNFPDRFSARQFPNYSSELNVNALLLGDSALYLCASSLLGRGLGSPLHFGNGTRLTVT.

The gene calls are TRBV20-1 and TRBJ2-3; D perhaps matches TRBD2 (7 bases). The CDR3 runs to 14 residues. CDR1 and CDR2 from the germline V gene are DFQATT and SNEGSKA (reference sequence). Trimming cost V 3 bases and J 4 bases, with 14 bases left between them. The CDR3 loop reads CSARKIGGADTQYF. The DNA of the CDR3 is TGCAGTGCTAGGAAAATAGGGGGGGCAGATACGCAGTATTTT.

This clonotype occurred once. Possible read error: a much larger clone is one base away. CDR3 sequence (DNA): TGTGCCACCAGCAGAGAAACTAGCGGCCAAGAGACCCAGTTCTTC. Its protein product is CATSRETSGQETQFF. The chain is built from TRBV15 and TRBJ2-1; 8 nucleotides match TRBD2. The CDR3 has 15 residues. The J segment lost 13 bases and the V segment lost 0 bases, leaving 11 bases of the junction unmatched. Germline V CDR1 and CDR2: LNHNV, YYDKDF (reference sequence).

The V call is TRBV20-1, the J call TRBJ2-1; 11 positions match TRBD1. The closer fit of TRBJ2-7 to the DNA end suggests the J call may be wrong. This CDR3 contains 15 residues. Germline V CDR1 and CDR2: DFQATT, SNEGSKA (reference sequence). The CDR3 protein is CSASGRTGGYNEQYF. The CDR3 bases are TGCAGTGCTAGTGGTCGGACAGGGGGCTACAATGAGCAGTACTTC.

This clonotype showed up just a few times. The rearrangement links TRBV7-9 to TRBJ2-3, with D perhaps matching TRBD2 (5 bases). This CDR3 region has 14 residues. Trimming removed 2 bases at V and 4 bases at J, with 10 bases between. Germline CDR1 reads SEHNR; CDR2 reads FQNEAQ (reference sequence). CDR3 DNA sequence: TGTGCCAGCAGCTTACTCGGGAACCCAGATACGCAGTATTTT. It specifies CASSLLGNPDTQYF.

This chain connects TRBV11-2 to TRBJ2-5; TRBD2 matches at 11 bases. V dropped 5 bases and J dropped 3; count of bases not matched to a gene: 8. The germline gives CDR1 SGHAT, CDR2 FQNNGV. CDR3 size: 16 residues. The CDR3 DNA reads as TGTGCCAGCAGCCCCAGTAGCGGGAGGGCCAAAGAGACCCAGTACTTC. The encoded protein is CASSPSSGRAKETQYF. Full variable domain (rest looked up from reference TRBV11-2 and TRBJ2-5): EAGVAQSPRYKIIEKRQSVAFWCNPISGHATLYWYQQILGQGPKLLIQFQNNGVVDDSQLPKDRFSAERLKGVDSTLKIQPAKLEDSAVYLCASSPSSGRAKETQYFGPGTRLLVL.

V is TRBV7-2 and J is TRBJ2-3, with TRBD2 matching over 13 bases. The V gene end was trimmed by 0 bases and the J gene end by 1 base; junction bases not matched to a gene: 7. The CDR3 has 19 amino acids. Germline assignment: CDR1 SGHTA and CDR2 FQGNSA. CDR3 sequence reads: CASSLAHSGLAGRTDTQYF. The CDR3 bases are TGTGCCAGCAGCTTAGCGCACTCGGGACTAGCGGGGCGCACAGATACGCAGTATTTT. The full variable domain, rest sourced from reference TRBV7-2 and TRBJ2-3, is GAGVSQSPSNKVTEKGKDVELRCDPISGHTALYWYRQSLGQGLEFLIYFQGNSAPDKSGLPSDRFSAERTGGSVSTLTIQRTQQEDSAVYLCASSLAHSGLAGRTDTQYFGPGTRLTVL.

The genes are TRBV12-3 or TRBV12-4 and TRBJ2-1; the match to TRBD2 covers 8 bases. The CDR3 covers 16 residues. V shed 4 bases, J shed 5 bases, and the junction held 10 bases outside the gene matches. This CDR3 is CASSSGLVVGHNEQFF. The CDR3 DNA reads as TGTGCCAGCAGTTCGGGACTAGTCGTCGGGCACAATGAGCAGTTCTTC.

The CDR3 DNA is TGCAGTGCTAGCGATATCAAGGCTAGCGGGCCCTCGGGGGAGCAGTTCTTC. Encoded protein: CSASDIKASGPSGEQFF. The chain carries TRBV20-1 and TRBJ2-1, with TRBD2 identical over 8 bases. Per the germline V gene, CDR1 is DFQATT and CDR2 is SNEGSKA (reference sequence). The CDR3 covers 17 residues. The V and J ends lost 3 bases and 10 bases, in that order; junction bases with no gene match: 20.

The rearrangement links TRBV20-1 to TRBJ2-3; either TRBD1 or TRBD2 may supply D (5 bases each). Germline loops: CDR1 DFQATT, CDR2 SNEGSKA (reference sequence). The CDR3 covers 13 residues. V lost 7 bases to trimming and J lost 2 bases, with 13 bases between them. CDR3 amino acids: CSGIRDPTDTQYF. The CDR3 bases are TGCAGTGGTATCAGGGACCCCACAGATACGCAGTATTTT.

This clonotype turned up a few times. The chain combines TRBV5-1 with TRBJ1-1; D perhaps matches TRBD1 (6 bases). Trimming pared 4 bases from V and 2 bases from J, leaving 15 bases between. This CDR3 has 15 amino acids. The germline gives CDR1 SGHRS, CDR2 YFSETQ. CDR3 DNA sequence: TGCGCCAGCAGCCGGGGGCTGACCCCCAACACTGAAGCTTTCTTT. The encoded protein is CASSRGLTPNTEAFF.

This clonotype was seen ten or more times. The rearrangement links TRBV7-2 to TRBJ1-4, with TRBD1 as a possible D gene (5 bases). This CDR3 has 15 amino acids. The V gene's germline CDR1 is SGHTA and CDR2 FQGNSA. Between the trimmed V and J ends, which lost 0 bases and 5 bases, there was a span of 10 bases. DNA of the CDR3: TGTGCCAGCAGCTTAGCGCGATGGGGGAATGAAAAACTGTTTTTT. Protein sequence: CASSLARWGNEKLFF.

V gene TRBV5-1 combines with J gene TRBJ2-4, with TRBD2 identical over 8 bases. Germline lookup yields CDR1 SGHRS and CDR2 YFSETQ. The CDR3 has 14 residues. Trimming took 2 bases from V and 8 from J; bases not matched to a gene: 6. CDR3 protein: CASSFSGSVDIQYF. In nucleotides, the CDR3 is TGCGCCAGCAGCTTCAGCGGGAGCGTAGACATTCAGTACTTC.

This chain uses TRBV21-1 with TRBJ1-6. TRBV21-1 is a listed pseudogene. CDR3 size: 15 residues. The CDR3 region is CASSKGFPPNSPLHF. As DNA, the CDR3 is TGTGCCAGCAGCAAAGGGTTCCCTCCCAATTCACCCCTCCACTTT.

V gene TRBV19 combines with J gene TRBJ1-4, with D unresolved. The V and J ends lost 3 bases and 0 bases respectively, with 8 bases between them. Germline V gene sequence: CDR1 LNHDA, CDR2 SQIVND (reference sequence). This CDR3 spans 15 amino acids. The CDR3 sequence: CASSMTTATNEKLFF. The CDR3 nucleotides read TGTGCCAGTAGTATGACAACTGCAACTAATGAAAAACTGTTTTTT.

The chain joins TRBV29-1 to TRBJ2-3; D is unresolved. This CDR3 region has 11 residues. The V end lost 3 bases, the J end lost 6 bases, and 7 bases lay between the germline ends. Germline assignment: CDR1 SQVTM and CDR2 ANQGSEA. The CDR3 nucleotides read TGCAGCGTTGAGTTGGTTGATACGCAGTATTTT. Translation gives CSVELVDTQYF.

This clonotype was seen a handful of times. The chain employs TRBV7-2 and TRBJ2-7, with 8 bases identical to TRBD2. Germline lookup yields CDR1 SGHTA and CDR2 FQGNSA. The trim removed 7 bases at V and 3 bases at J, leaving 11 bases unmatched. This CDR3 contains 15 residues. CDR3 DNA: TGTGCCAGCACCCATCGCCGGGGGGGCGGCTACGAGCAGTACTTC. Its protein is CASTHRRGGGYEQYF.

Note on this clonotype: At one end, the junction sequence differs from germline, possibly due to a read error. The chain joins TRBV11-2 to TRBJ2-7; D unresolved. The CDR3 runs 12 residues. Germline loops: CDR1 SGHAT, CDR2 FQNNGV. The CDR3 DNA is TGTGCCAGCATCTTAGAACCGTACGAGCAGTACTTC. As protein: CASILEPYEQYF.

In this sample, this clonotype turned up a few times. CDR3 region: CSASYGAVSDTQYF. The CDR3 bases are TGCAGTGCTAGTTACGGGGCCGTCTCAGATACGCAGTATTTT. V gene TRBV20-1 combines with J gene TRBJ2-3; TRBD1 or TRBD2 may be the D gene (5 bases each). CDR3 size: 14 residues. Germline V CDR1 and CDR2: DFQATT, SNEGSKA (reference sequence). Trimming took 3 bases from V and 4 from J, leaving 14 bases between them.

This sequence joins TRBV21-1 and TRBJ1-5; TRBD1 is taken as the D call from the table, unchecked against the DNA. TRBV21-1 is a pseudogene locus. The CDR3 has 16 amino acids. CDR3 nucleotides: TGTGCCAGCAGCAAACGCCGGGACAGGGAGGATCAGCCCCAGCATTTT. Translating gives CASSKRRDREDQPQHF.